The T cell receptor beta chain under discussion was sequenced for a study of shared clonotypes between healthy human individuals. With 5 bases removed from V and 8 bases from J, the gap between germline ends came to 10 bases. The CDR3 consists of 12 residues. Germline V lookup: CDR1 SGHDN, CDR2 FVKESK. This clone was seen only a few times. As yet, its antigen is unknown. Study results and limitations: Collection of samples was limited to blood; tissue repertoires likely differ.

150 to 250 ng DNA, about 30,000 T cell genomes, went into each sorted-subset replicate PCR. Profiling relied on immunoSEQ multiplex PCR, and the TCRdb table lists in-frame clones only, not all of them. The data hold roughly 2.5 million clones, with more than 90% observed a single time. The sequenced material came from naive CD4+ T cells sorted from blood. Sample subset: CD45RA+ positively selected. The chain has TRBV14 and TRBJ1-3, with D possibly being TRBD1 (6 bases). The sequence was obtained from a man in his late teens or twenties in good health. CDR3 sequence: CASSGQGYTIYF. The CDR3 nucleotides are TGTGCCAGCAGCGGGCAGGGGTACACCATATATTTT.